This entry features one T cell receptor beta chain sequence. The data derive from a study of shared clonotypes between healthy human individuals. Germline V gene sequence: CDR1 SGHRS, CDR2 YFSETQ. This CDR3 has 17 amino acids. V gave up 2 bases and J gave up 0 bases; unmatched junction bases: 6. Sequenced by immunoSEQ multiplex PCR; TCRdb stores in-frame clones only, minus some. The data contain around 1.6 million clones, approximately 98% of them singletons. The receptor was derived from a man under 40 in good health. Sequenced sample: naive CD4+ T cells sorted from blood. Subset meaning: CD45RA+ positively selected. The V gene is TRBV5-1, the J gene TRBJ1-3; TRBD1 agrees at 9 bases. CDR3 nucleotide sequence: TGCGCCAGCAGCTTAGGGACAGGGCCTCTCTCTGGAAACACCATATATTTT. It encodes CASSLGTGPLSGNTIYF.